The T cell receptor (beta chain) under discussion was sequenced for a study of shared clonotypes between healthy human individuals. Concerning this clone itself: Its matching antigen is unknown.

Study results and limitations: Relative to clonotypes present in all four donors, those not shared had lower generation probabilities.

Assay: immunoSEQ multiplex PCR; the TCRdb copy retains only in-frame clones and omits some. Among about 380,000 clones listed, around 96% were seen once. V was clipped by 5 bases and J by 9 bases, with 11 bases between them. In germline, CDR1 is LGHNA, CDR2 YNFKEQ. The CDR3 is 12 amino acids. Specimen: memory CD8+ T cells sorted from blood. Subset defined: CD45RO+ cells pooled with CCR7-negative TemRA cells. The source of this sequence is a man aged 25 to 45 in good health. The rearrangement joins TRBV4-2 to TRBJ2-1, with a tentative D call TRBD1 (5 bases). The CDR3 here is CASSTNQGEQFF. CDR3 coding DNA: TGTGCCAGCAGCACCAACCAGGGTGAGCAGTTCTTC.